This passage covers 28 T cell receptor beta chains from one sample sequenced in a study of spatial heterogeneity in lung cancer. One entry per CDR3 protein results from TCRdb running MiXCR on the 5' RACE reads. The data hold some 38,000 distinct CDR3 sequences, with 3% to 3.5% observed a single time. As to time point: sample taken at primary tumor resection. The sample here was normal lung tissue next to the tumor, taken at surgery. The origin of the receptors is a male donor with early-stage non-small cell lung cancer.

The table lists this clonotype with many counts. As DNA, the CDR3 is TGCGCCAGCAGCCAAGATCGAAATTCACCCCTCCACTTT. Amino acids: CASSQDRNSPLHF. The rearrangement links TRBV4-1 to TRBJ1-6; D call uncertain. V lost 0 bases and J lost 7, with 4 bases in between. There are 13 residues in the CDR3. Germline lookup yields CDR1 MGHRA and CDR2 YSYEKL.

This clonotype occurred a few times. The chain couples TRBV2 to TRBJ2-3; tentatively, D is TRBD1 (6 bases). The CDR3 contains 12 residues. Per germline, CDR1 SNHLY and CDR2 FYNNEI. Trimming pared 10 bases from V and 2 bases from J, leaving 10 bases between. The CDR3 spells CATRQDTDTQYF. As DNA, the CDR3 is TGTGCCACTAGACAGGACACAGATACGCAGTATTTT.

This clonotype has ten or more counts. The V gene is TRBV29-1, the J gene TRBJ1-2; D ambiguous. CDR3 length equals 13 residues. Germline CDR1 reads SQVTM; CDR2 reads ANQGSEA. The V and J ends lost 4 bases and 6 bases respectively, with 15 bases between them. As DNA, the CDR3 is TGCAGCGTTGTAGGACGGCCCAAGGATGGCTACACCTTC. Residues: CSVVGRPKDGYTF.

This clonotype was seen repeatedly, ten times or more. The chain is built from TRBV7-8 and TRBJ2-4, with 10 bases lining up with TRBD2. This CDR3 is 16 amino acids long. Germline V gene data show CDR1 as SGHVS and CDR2 as FQNEAQ. With 4 bases clipped from V and 4 bases from J, the junction kept 7 bases outside the gene matches. CDR3 amino acids: CASSSWTSGNKNIQYF. For the CDR3, the DNA is TGTGCCAGCAGCTCCTGGACTAGCGGAAATAAAAACATTCAGTACTTC. The full variable domain, its missing parts supplied by reference TRBV7-8 and TRBJ2-4, is GAGVSQSPRYKVAKRGQDVALRCDPISGHVSLFWYQQALGQGPEFLTYFQNEAQLDKSGLPSDRFFAERPEGSVSTLKIQRTQQEDSAVYLCASSSWTSGNKNIQYFGAGTRLSVL.

Many counts were recorded for this clonotype. This chain uses TRBV6-2 or TRBV6-3 with TRBJ1-5, with D uncertain. CDR1 and CDR2 (germline): MNHEY, SVGEGT. Trimming left V 4 bases short and J 5 bases short, with 12 bases between. CDR3 size: 14 residues. CDR3 protein: CASSSLTPDQPQHF. In nucleotides, the CDR3 is TGTGCCAGCAGTTCTTTAACGCCCGATCAGCCCCAGCATTTT.

This clonotype has at least ten counts. The J gene is TRBJ1-5, the V gene TRBV2; D might be TRBD1 (6 bases). CDR3 length: 15 residues. The V gene's germline CDR1 is SNHLY and CDR2 FYNNEI. Trimming took 4 bases from V and 0 from J, leaving 10 bases between them. The DNA of the CDR3 is TGTGCCAGCAGTGTGGGGGGCTATAGCAATCAGCCCCAGCATTTT. Translated, it gives CASSVGGYSNQPQHF.

This clonotype came up many times. The V call is TRBV6-2 or TRBV6-3, the J call TRBJ2-7; no reliable D call. V was pared by 6 bases and J by 0 bases, with 9 bases between. The CDR3 runs 13 residues. CDR1 and CDR2 from the germline V gene are MNHEY and SVGEGT. CDR3 residues: CASRTSSSYEQYF. CDR3 DNA sequence: TGTGCCAGCAGGACTTCTAGCTCCTACGAGCAGTACTTC.

By share of the sample, this clonotype is medium-sized (0.01 to 0.1%). This sequence joins TRBV20-1 and TRBJ2-7, with D perhaps TRBD1 or TRBD2 (5 bases each). The CDR3 contains 15 residues. Germline V lookup: CDR1 DFQATT, CDR2 SNEGSKA (reference sequence). V was shortened by 3 bases and J by 7 bases, with 22 bases between the two germline ends. CDR3 in DNA: TGCAGTGCTAGGGACACTTGGCTAGCAGTTTCTGAGCAGTACTTC. Translation: CSARDTWLAVSEQYF.

This clonotype was found many times. The chain employs TRBV7-2 and TRBJ2-1; no reliable D call. This CDR3 is built from 12 residues. Germline values: CDR1 SGHTA, CDR2 FQGNSA. V lost 5 bases and J lost 5, with 7 bases in between. CDR3 region: CASSPEHNEQFF. The CDR3 DNA reads as TGTGCCAGCAGCCCCGAGCACAATGAGCAGTTCTTC.

This clonotype occurred many times. The chain is built from TRBV2 and TRBJ1-5; no definite D call. The CDR3 extends over 14 amino acids. V was cut by 4 bases and J by 3 bases, with 10 bases left in between. Germline assignment: CDR1 SNHLY and CDR2 FYNNEI. Here the CDR3 DNA reads TGTGCCAGCAGTGGCTACACGGTCAATCAGCCCCAGCATTTT. Its protein is CASSGYTVNQPQHF. The entire variable domain, with the rest obtained from reference TRBV2 and TRBJ1-5, is as follows: EPEVTQTPSHQVTQMGQEVILRCVPISNHLYFYWYRQILGQKVEFLVSFYNNEISEKSEIFDDQFSVERPDGSNFTLKIRSTKLEDSAMYFCASSGYTVNQPQHFGDGTRLSIL.

At least ten counts were recorded for this clonotype. V gene TRBV18 combines with J gene TRBJ2-3; maybe TRBD1 (6 bases). CDR1 KGHSH and CDR2 LQKENI come from the germline V gene. The CDR3 extends over 14 amino acids. The V end was cut by 3 bases, the J end by 6 bases, with 13 bases between. The CDR3 nucleotides read TGTGCCAGCTCACCTACCCAGGGGACCGATACGCAGTATTTT. It specifies CASSPTQGTDTQYF.

This rearrangement joins TRBV2 to TRBJ2-1; D gene ambiguous. This CDR3 comprises 11 residues. V lost 5 bases to trimming and J lost 8 bases, with 7 bases between them. Germline V gene data show CDR1 as SNHLY and CDR2 as FYNNEI. CDR3 DNA sequence: TGTGCCAGCAGTCCGGCTTATGAGCAGTTCTTC. Its translation is CASSPAYEQFF.

This clonotype was recorded at least ten times. The V call is TRBV7-9, the J call TRBJ2-5; no firm D call. The CDR3 contains 10 residues. From germline, CDR1 is SEHNR and CDR2 FQNEAQ (reference sequence). The ends were cut back, 5 bases at V and 3 bases at J, with 1 base in the middle. The CDR3 nucleotides are TGTGCCAGCAGCGAAGAGACCCAGTACTTC. It codes for CASSEETQYF.

This clonotype was seen at least ten times. V usage is TRBV12-3 or TRBV12-4 and J usage is TRBJ1-5, with a weak D call TRBD1 (5 bases). The length of the CDR3 is 14 residues. V dropped 6 bases and J dropped 5 bases, with 14 bases sitting between them. The CDR3 region has the DNA TGTGCCAGCAGCTGGGACGCATACGATCAGCCCCAGCATTTT. Protein sequence: CASSWDAYDQPQHF.

The sample holds many counts of this clonotype. The chain is built from TRBV29-1 and TRBJ2-2; 7 nucleotides align to TRBD2. Germline V lookup: CDR1 SQVTM, CDR2 ANQGSEA. The CDR3 is 13 residues long. V dropped 5 bases and J dropped 5; count of bases not matched to a gene: 5. Here the CDR3 reads CSVRTGGTGELFF. CDR3 DNA sequence: TGCAGCGTTCGGACGGGGGGAACCGGGGAGCTGTTTTTT.

The table lists this clonotype with many counts. This CDR3 is CASSPGTLNTGELFF. In DNA form, the CDR3 reads TGCGCCAGCAGCCCCGGGACTCTGAACACCGGGGAGCTGTTTTTT. The genes are TRBV5-1 and TRBJ2-2; D perhaps matches TRBD2 (6 bases). CDR1 and CDR2 from the germline V gene are SGHRS and YFSETQ. Trimming shortened V by 4 bases and J by 1 base, and 11 bases separated the two germline ends. The CDR3 totals 15 residues.

In its sample, this clonotype ranks as medium-sized. The V gene is TRBV7-9, the J gene TRBJ2-6; no firm D call. The CDR3 sequence is 15 residues long. The V gene lost 1 base and the J gene lost 0 bases, with 4 bases spanning the gap. Germline V gives CDR1 SEHNR, CDR2 FQNEAQ (reference sequence). The CDR3 protein is CASSLVPSGANVLTF. In DNA, the CDR3 is TGTGCCAGCAGCTTAGTCCCCTCTGGGGCCAACGTCCTGACTTTC.

This clonotype has just a few counts. The rearrangement uses TRBV5-1 and TRBJ1-6; 7 bases are a match to TRBD1. Trimming at V came to 0 bases and at J to 4 bases, leaving 7 bases not matched to a gene. This CDR3 is 17 amino acids long. Germline CDR1 reads SGHRS; CDR2 reads YFSETQ. The CDR3 coding sequence is TGCGCCAGCAGCTTGGCCCCGCCGGGACAGTATAATTCACCCCTCCACTTT. It translates to CASSLAPPGQYNSPLHF.

This clonotype was counted many times. The V call is TRBV12-3 or TRBV12-4, the J call TRBJ2-5, with D tentatively TRBD1 (5 bases). V lost 6 bases to trimming and J lost 13 bases, with 18 bases between them. The CDR3 is 12 amino acids. The CDR3 nucleotides read TGTGCCAGCAGCTCCGGTTGGGGCGTCCTGTACTTC. This codes for CASSSGWGVLYF.

There are many counts of this clonotype. V gene TRBV7-9 combines with J gene TRBJ1-1, with unresolved D. V lost 0 bases, J lost 2 bases, and 7 bases lay in between. The CDR3 contains 14 residues. Germline CDR1 SEHNR, CDR2 FQNEAQ (reference sequence). CDR3 sequence: CASSLAPTNTEAFF. The CDR3 DNA follows: TGTGCCAGCAGCTTAGCCCCTACCAACACTGAAGCTTTCTTT.

This clonotype was detected many times. The genes are TRBV28 and TRBJ1-2, with D tentatively TRBD1 (5 bases). Trimming pared 7 bases from V and 4 bases from J, leaving 13 bases between. Looked up from germline, CDR1 is MDHEN and CDR2 is SYDVKM. The CDR3 covers 13 residues. CDR3: CASTPVGAYGYTF. The CDR3, as DNA: TGTGCCAGCACCCCGGTCGGGGCCTATGGCTACACCTTC.

In its sample, this clonotype was seen many times. This chain links TRBV29-1 with TRBJ2-3; the match to TRBD2 covers 9 bases. The CDR3 runs 14 residues. CDR1 is SQVTM and CDR2 is ANQGSEA in the germline V gene. After removal of 2 bases from V and 6 bases from J, the junction contained 6 bases not matched to a gene. The DNA of the CDR3 is TGCAGCGTTGAAAATAGCGGGAGAGGCGATACGCAGTATTTT. As protein: CSVENSGRGDTQYF.

This clonotype was counted ten times or more. One junction end does not reproduce the germline sequence, and a read error may be involved. The gene calls are TRBV12-3 or TRBV12-4 and TRBJ1-1; D may be TRBD1 (6 bases). The CDR3 extends over 14 amino acids. The CDR3 nucleotides are TGTGTCAGCAGTTTTAAGGGGGACAACACTGAAGCTTTCTTT. Amino acid sequence: CVSSFKGDNTEAFF.

This clonotype was found many times. The chain has TRBV28 and TRBJ1-1; 7 bases fit TRBD1. This CDR3 has 14 amino acids. The J segment lost 5 bases and the V segment lost 3 bases, leaving 6 bases of the junction unmatched. Germline V lookup: CDR1 MDHEN, CDR2 SYDVKM. CDR3 nucleotides: TGTGCCAGCAGTTTTTTTCAGGGGGGGACTGAAGCTTTCTTT. This translates into CASSFFQGGTEAFF.

As concerns this clonotype: One end of the junction is discordant with germline, which a read error may explain. The gene calls are TRBV6-6 and TRBJ2-7, with D possibly being TRBD2 (5 bases). Germline CDR1 reads MNHNY; CDR2 reads SVGAGI (reference sequence). The CDR3 consists of 13 residues. This chain's CDR3 is CVSSPGSLGEQYF. CDR3 coding DNA: TGTGTCAGCAGCCCGGGATCTCTCGGGGAGCAGTACTTC.

This clonotype was counted at least ten times. The gene calls are TRBV2 and TRBJ2-3; D is ambiguous. Trimming shortened V by 4 bases and J by 0 bases, and 5 bases separated the two germline ends. The V gene's germline CDR1 is SNHLY and CDR2 FYNNEI. The CDR3 has 13 amino acids. The DNA of the CDR3 is TGTGCCAGCAGTGCCCCCAGCACAGATACGCAGTATTTT. Protein: CASSAPSTDTQYF.

Many counts were recorded for this clonotype. The chain carries TRBV20-1 and TRBJ1-4; TRBD1 matches at 8 bases. Germline CDR1 DFQATT, CDR2 SNEGSKA (reference sequence). The J segment lost 7 bases and the V segment lost 6 bases, leaving 10 bases of the junction unmatched. The CDR3 spans 14 residues. The CDR3 region is CSADTGGSGEKLFF. CDR3 nucleotide sequence: TGCAGTGCCGATACAGGGGGATCAGGTGAAAAACTGTTTTTT.

At least ten counts were recorded for this clonotype. The chain recombines TRBV6-1 with TRBJ2-1; TRBD2 aligns across 12 bases. Trimming at V came to 4 bases and at J to 5 bases, leaving 3 bases not matched to a gene. The CDR3 spans 15 residues. From germline, CDR1 is MNHNS and CDR2 SASEGT. The CDR3 reads CASSAGLAGHNEQFF. As DNA, the CDR3 is TGTGCCAGCAGTGCGGGACTAGCGGGCCACAATGAGCAGTTCTTC.